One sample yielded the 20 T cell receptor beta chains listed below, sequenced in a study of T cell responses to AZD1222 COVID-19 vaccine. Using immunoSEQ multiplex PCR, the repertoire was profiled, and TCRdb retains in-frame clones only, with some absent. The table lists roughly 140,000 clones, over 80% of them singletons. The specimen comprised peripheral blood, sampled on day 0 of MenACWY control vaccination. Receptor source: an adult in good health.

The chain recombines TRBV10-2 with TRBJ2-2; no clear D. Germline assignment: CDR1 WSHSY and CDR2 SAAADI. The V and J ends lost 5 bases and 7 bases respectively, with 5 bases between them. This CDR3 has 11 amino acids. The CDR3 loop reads CASSRGGELFF. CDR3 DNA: TGCGCCAGCAGTAGAGGCGGGGAGCTGTTTTTT.

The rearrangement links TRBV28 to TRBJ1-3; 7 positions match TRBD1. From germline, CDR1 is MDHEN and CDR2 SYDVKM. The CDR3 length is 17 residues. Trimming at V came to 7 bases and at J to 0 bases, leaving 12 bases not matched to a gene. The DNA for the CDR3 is TGTGCCAGCATTCCTGGGGGACAGCAAACCTCTGGAAACACCATATATTTT. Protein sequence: CASIPGGQQTSGNTIYF. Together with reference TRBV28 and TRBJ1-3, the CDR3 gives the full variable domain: DVKVTQSSRYLVKRTGEKVFLECVQDMDHENMFWYRQDPGLGLRLIYFSYDVKMKEKGDIPEGYSVSREKKERFSLILESASTNQTSMYLCASIPGGQQTSGNTIYFGEGSWLTVV.

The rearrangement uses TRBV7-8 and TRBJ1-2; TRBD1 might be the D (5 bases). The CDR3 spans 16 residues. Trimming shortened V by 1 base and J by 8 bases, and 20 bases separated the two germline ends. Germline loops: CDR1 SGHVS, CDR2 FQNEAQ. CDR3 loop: CASSLGAGFASEGYTF. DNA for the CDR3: TGTGCCAGCAGCTTAGGTGCAGGGTTTGCGTCTGAGGGCTACACCTTC.

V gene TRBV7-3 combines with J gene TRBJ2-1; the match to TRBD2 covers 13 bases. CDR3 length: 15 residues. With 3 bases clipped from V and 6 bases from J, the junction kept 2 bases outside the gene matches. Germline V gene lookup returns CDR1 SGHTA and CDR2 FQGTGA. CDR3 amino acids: CASSLTSGRSNEQFF. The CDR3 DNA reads TGTGCCAGCAGCTTGACTAGCGGGAGGTCCAATGAGCAGTTCTTC.

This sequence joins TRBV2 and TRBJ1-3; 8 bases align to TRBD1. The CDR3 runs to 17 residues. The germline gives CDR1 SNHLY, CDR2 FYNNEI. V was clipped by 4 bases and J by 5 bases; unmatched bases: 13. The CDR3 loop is CASSGTGYAFLRNTIYF. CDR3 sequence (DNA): TGTGCCAGCAGTGGGACAGGGTATGCCTTTTTGAGAAACACCATATATTTT.

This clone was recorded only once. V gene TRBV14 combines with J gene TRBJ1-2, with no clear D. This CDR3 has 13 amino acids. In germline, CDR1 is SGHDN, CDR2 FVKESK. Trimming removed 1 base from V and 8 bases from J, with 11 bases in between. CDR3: CASSQVLAGGYTF. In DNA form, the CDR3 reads TGTGCCAGCAGCCAAGTTTTAGCCGGGGGCTACACCTTC.

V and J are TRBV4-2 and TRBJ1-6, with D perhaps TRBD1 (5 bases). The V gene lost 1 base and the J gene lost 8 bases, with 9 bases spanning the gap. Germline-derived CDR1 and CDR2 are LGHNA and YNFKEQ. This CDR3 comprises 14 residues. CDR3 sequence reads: CASSQAGSDSPLHF. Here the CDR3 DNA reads TGTGCCAGCAGCCAAGCAGGGTCCGATTCACCCCTCCACTTT.

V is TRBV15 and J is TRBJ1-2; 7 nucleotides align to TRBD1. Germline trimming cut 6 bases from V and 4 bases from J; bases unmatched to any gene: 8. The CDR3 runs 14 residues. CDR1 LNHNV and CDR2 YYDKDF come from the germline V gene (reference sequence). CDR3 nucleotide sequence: TGTGCCACCAGTCCGACAGGGACGGTCTATGGCTACACCTTC. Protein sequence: CATSPTGTVYGYTF.

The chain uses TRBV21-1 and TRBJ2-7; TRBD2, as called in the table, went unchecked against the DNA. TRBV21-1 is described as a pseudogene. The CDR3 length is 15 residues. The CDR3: CASTPFGLGGYEQYF. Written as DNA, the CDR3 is TGTGCCAGCACCCCCTTTGGATTGGGAGGTTACGAGCAGTACTTC.

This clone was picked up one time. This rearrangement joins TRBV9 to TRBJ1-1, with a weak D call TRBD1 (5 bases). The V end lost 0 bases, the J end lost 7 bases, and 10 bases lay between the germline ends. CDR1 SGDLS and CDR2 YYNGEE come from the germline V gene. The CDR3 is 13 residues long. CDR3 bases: TGTGCCAGCAGCGTAGGGCCAGGGCTTGAAGCTTTCTTT. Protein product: CASSVGPGLEAFF.

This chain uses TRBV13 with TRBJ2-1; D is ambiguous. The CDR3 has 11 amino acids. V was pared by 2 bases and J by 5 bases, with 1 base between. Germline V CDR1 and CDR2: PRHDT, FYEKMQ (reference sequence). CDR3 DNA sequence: TGTGCCAGCAGCTTAAACAATGAGCAGTTCTTC. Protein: CASSLNNEQFF.

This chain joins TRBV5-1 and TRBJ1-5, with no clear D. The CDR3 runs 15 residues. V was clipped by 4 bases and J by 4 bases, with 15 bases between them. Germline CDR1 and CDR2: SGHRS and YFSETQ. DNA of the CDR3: TGCGCCAGCAGCCCAGGCGGTGGCCAAAATCAGCCCCAGCATTTT. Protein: CASSPGGGQNQPQHF.

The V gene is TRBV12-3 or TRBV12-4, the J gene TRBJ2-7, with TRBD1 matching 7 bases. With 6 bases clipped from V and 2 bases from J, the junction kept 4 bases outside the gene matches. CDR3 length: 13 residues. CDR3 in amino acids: CASRHTGAYEQYF. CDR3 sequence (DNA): TGTGCCAGCAGACATACAGGGGCCTACGAGCAGTACTTC.

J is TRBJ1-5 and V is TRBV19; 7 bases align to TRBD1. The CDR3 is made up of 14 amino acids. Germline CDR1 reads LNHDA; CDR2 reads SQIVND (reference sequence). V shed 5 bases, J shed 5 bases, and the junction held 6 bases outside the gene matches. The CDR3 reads CASSPGQVHQPQHF. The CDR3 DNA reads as TGTGCCAGTAGTCCCGGACAGGTCCATCAGCCCCAGCATTTT.

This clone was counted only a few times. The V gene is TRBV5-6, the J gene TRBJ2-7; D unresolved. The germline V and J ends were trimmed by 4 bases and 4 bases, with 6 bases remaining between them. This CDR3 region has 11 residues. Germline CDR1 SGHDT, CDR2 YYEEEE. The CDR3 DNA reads TGTGCCAGCAGCCGGGCATACGAGCAGTACTTC. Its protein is CASSRAYEQYF.

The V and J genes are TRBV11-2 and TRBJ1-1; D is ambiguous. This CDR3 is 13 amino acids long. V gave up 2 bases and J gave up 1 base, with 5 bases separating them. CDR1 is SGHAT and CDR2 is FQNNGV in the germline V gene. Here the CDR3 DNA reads TGTGCCAGCAGCTTAAGCCCGAACACTGAAGCTTTCTTT. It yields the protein CASSLSPNTEAFF.

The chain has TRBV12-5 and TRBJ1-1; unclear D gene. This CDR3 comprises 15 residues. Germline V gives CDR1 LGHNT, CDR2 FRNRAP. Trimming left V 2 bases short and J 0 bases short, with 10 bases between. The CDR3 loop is CASGLPGKVNTEAFF. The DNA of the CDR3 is TGTGCTAGTGGTTTGCCCGGGAAGGTGAACACTGAAGCTTTCTTT.

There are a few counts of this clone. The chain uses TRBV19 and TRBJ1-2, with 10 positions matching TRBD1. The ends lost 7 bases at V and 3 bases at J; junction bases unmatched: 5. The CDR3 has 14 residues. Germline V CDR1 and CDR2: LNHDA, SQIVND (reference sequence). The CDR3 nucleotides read TGTGCCAGTACGACGGGACAGGGGTACTATGGCTACACCTTC. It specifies CASTTGQGYYGYTF.

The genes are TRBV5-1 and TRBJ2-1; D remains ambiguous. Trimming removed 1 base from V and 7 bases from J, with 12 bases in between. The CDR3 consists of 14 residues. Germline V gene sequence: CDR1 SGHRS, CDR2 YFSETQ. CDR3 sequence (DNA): TGCGCCAGCAGCTTGCGGCCTTCCGAGAATGAGCAGTTCTTC. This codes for CASSLRPSENEQFF.

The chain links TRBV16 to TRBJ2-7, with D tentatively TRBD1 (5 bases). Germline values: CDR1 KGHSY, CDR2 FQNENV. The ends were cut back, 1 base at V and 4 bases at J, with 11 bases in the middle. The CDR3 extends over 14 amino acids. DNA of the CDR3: TGTGCCAGCAGCCAATGGGGCAGGCCATACGAGCAGTACTTC. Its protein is CASSQWGRPYEQYF.